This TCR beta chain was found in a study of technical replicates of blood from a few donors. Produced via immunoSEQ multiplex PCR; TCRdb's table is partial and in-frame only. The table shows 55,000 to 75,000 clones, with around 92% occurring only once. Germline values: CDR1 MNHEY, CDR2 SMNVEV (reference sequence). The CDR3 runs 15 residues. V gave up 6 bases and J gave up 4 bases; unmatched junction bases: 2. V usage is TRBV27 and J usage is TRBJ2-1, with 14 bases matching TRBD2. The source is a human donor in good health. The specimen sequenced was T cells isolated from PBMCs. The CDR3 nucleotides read TGTGCCAGCAGCTGGACTAGCGGGAGGTACAATGAGCAGTTCTTC. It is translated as CASSWTSGRYNEQFF.